This T cell receptor (beta chain) was recovered during a study of shared clonotypes between healthy human individuals. Naive CD8 cells were CD45RO-negative, positively selected for CCR7, excluding terminally differentiated effector memory CD45RA+ cells. The assay was immunoSEQ multiplex PCR, and TCRdb's table has in-frame clones only and misses some. The sample holds 2 million or so clones, approximately 94% seen once. Between the trimmed V and J ends, which lost 2 bases and 2 bases, there was a span of 6 bases. Germline CDR1 and CDR2: PRHDT and FYEKMQ (reference sequence). The CDR3 runs 13 residues.

The material sequenced was naive CD8+ T cells sorted from blood. The source of this sequence is a man in his late teens or twenties in good health. The chain uses TRBV13 and TRBJ2-5; D remains unclear. CDR3 residues: CASSLYSQETQYF. Written as DNA, the CDR3 is TGTGCCAGCAGCTTATACTCGCAAGAGACCCAGTACTTC.